These 2 T cell receptor beta chains share one sample of origin, sequenced in a study of T-cell reconstitution after alpha-beta-depleted transplantation in children. TCRbeta library preparation incorporated unique molecular identifiers. TCRdb passed the PCR reads through MiXCR, listing each CDR3 protein once. The sample shows roughly 500,000 distinct CDR3 sequences, around 12% of them seen only once. Sequencing was performed on PBMCs from the stem cell graft donor, taken from the stem cell graft. Receptor source: a human donor who donated a stem cell graft to a child with combined immunodeficiency.

This clonotype was observed a handful of times. The genes are TRBV7-9 and TRBJ2-1, with D hard to call. The germline V gene has CDR1 SEHNR and CDR2 FQNEAQ (reference sequence). The CDR3 is 15 amino acids. V gave up 2 bases and J gave up 9 bases, with 17 bases separating them. The CDR3 sequence: CASSLILVRMGEQFF. CDR3 sequence (DNA): TGTGCCAGCAGCTTAATCCTCGTTCGCATGGGTGAGCAGTTCTTC.

The J gene is TRBJ2-7, the V gene TRBV5-1, with 9 bases fitting TRBD1. There are 14 residues in the CDR3. The V and J ends lost 4 bases and 4 bases, in that order; junction bases with no gene match: 6. Germline CDR1 is SGHRS and CDR2 is YFSETQ. The CDR3 DNA reads as TGCGCCAGCAGCCGGGACAGGGTGGAATACGAGCAGTACTTC. It is translated as CASSRDRVEYEQYF.